A selection of T cell receptor beta chains follows, all from one sample in a study of T cell responses to AZD1222 COVID-19 vaccine. Some clones are missing from TCRdb's copy, which holds only in-frame ones; the method was immunoSEQ multiplex PCR. The table lists 95,000 to 150,000 clones, roughly 90% of them singletons. This specimen consisted of peripheral blood, obtained on day 0 of AZD1222 vaccination. Receptors were obtained from an adult in good health. Both conserved end residues are part of each CDR3. The D gene is left open where the match is weak. The listing skips clone size in some rows; elsewhere it reads once, few, many or a size class.

TRBD1	TRBV18	-	TRBJ2-3	CASSLGTGPLGDTQYF	TGTGCCAGCTCACTAGGGACAGGACCACTTGGAGATACGCAGTATTTT
-	TRBV2	-	TRBJ2-1	CASSRRGTRSSYNEQFF	TGTGCCAGCAGTCGCAGGGGTACCCGGAGCTCCTACAATGAGCAGTTCTTC
-	TRBV28	-	TRBJ1-3	CASSFPGNTIYF	TGTGCCAGCAGTTTCCCAGGGAACACCATATATTTT
-	TRBV30	once	TRBJ1-2	CAWSLRGTYGYTF	TGTGCCTGGAGTTTGCGGGGAACCTATGGCTACACCTTC
TRBD1	TRBV3-1/TRBV3-2	-	TRBJ2-7	CASSHRQGASEQYF	TGTGCCAGCAGCCACCGGCAGGGGGCAAGCGAGCAGTACTTC
-	TRBV5-1	-	TRBJ1-1	CASSSRDGNTEAFF	TGCGCCAGCAGCTCTAGGGACGGGAACACTGAAGCTTTCTTT
TRBD2	TRBV20-1	-	TRBJ2-7	CSASIRGREGLYEQYF	TGCAGTGCTAGTATACGAGGGCGGGAGGGCCTCTACGAGCAGTACTTC
-	TRBV2	-	TRBJ1-4	CASSDTGRPNEKLFF	TGTGCCAGCAGTGACACAGGGCGGCCTAATGAAAAACTGTTTTTT
TRBD1	TRBV30	-	TRBJ1-5	CAWSRPGQSNQPQHF	TGTGCCTGGAGTCGACCGGGACAGTCCAATCAGCCCCAGCATTTT
TRBD1	TRBV28	-	TRBJ2-2	CASSSDRASTGELFF	TGTGCCAGCAGTTCAGACAGGGCAAGCACCGGGGAGCTGTTTTTT
TRBD1	TRBV4-1	-	TRBJ1-2	CASSQERVAWDRGKPLNYGYTF	TGCGCCAGCAGCCAAGAACGCGTCGCCTGGGACAGGGGGAAACCCCTAAACTATGGCTACACCTTC
-	TRBV18	-	TRBJ2-5	CASSPRVGLEETQYF	TGTGCCAGCTCACCACGGGTTGGACTCGAAGAGACCCAGTACTTC
-	TRBV6-1	-	TRBJ2-3	CASSEFQDTQYF	TGTGCCAGCAGTGAATTCCAAGATACGCAGTATTTT
-	TRBV28	-	TRBJ2-1	CASTSGQGHSYNEQFF	TGTGCCAGCACGAGCGGGCAGGGACACTCCTACAATGAGCAGTTCTTC
-	TRBV2	-	TRBJ1-4	CASSDGGGEKLFF	TGTGCCAGCAGTGACGGGGGAGGTGAAAAACTGTTTTTT
-	TRBV11-2	-	TRBJ1-4	CASSLEGVGQDEKLFF	TGTGCCAGCAGCTTAGAAGGTGTGGGGCAGGATGAAAAACTGTTTTTT
-	TRBV5-1	few	TRBJ2-1	CASSFGSDPNEQFF	TGCGCCAGCAGCTTTGGTAGCGATCCCAATGAGCAGTTCTTC
TRBD2	TRBV4-2	-	TRBJ2-1	CASSPGLAGVAEQFF	TGTGCCAGCAGCCCGGGACTAGCGGGAGTTGCTGAGCAGTTCTTC
-	TRBV18	-	TRBJ1-2	CASSPPVRVGYTF	TGTGCCAGCTCACCACCGGTCCGGGTTGGCTACACCTTC
-	TRBV27	-	TRBJ1-3	CASSFFLGDTIYF	TGTGCCAGCAGTTTCTTCTTAGGGGACACCATATATTTT
TRBD1	TRBV28	-	TRBJ1-5	CASSLLPRDRGGQPQHF	TGTGCCAGCAGTTTACTGCCCCGGGACAGAGGAGGTCAGCCCCAGCATTTT
-	TRBV11-2	once	TRBJ2-5	CASSFGGTGETQYF	TGTGCCAGCAGCTTCGGGGGCACGGGAGAGACCCAGTACTTC
TRBD2	TRBV15	-	TRBJ2-5	CATSRPRLAGGPETQYF	TGTGCCACCAGCAGGCCCAGACTAGCGGGGGGGCCTGAGACCCAGTACTTC
-	TRBV12-3/TRBV12-4	-	TRBJ1-5	CASSLSGDLLQHF	TGTGCCAGCAGTTTATCAGGGGATTTACTCCAGCATTTT
TRBD1	TRBV28	-	TRBJ1-6	CASRLGQGLSYNSPLHF	TGTGCCAGCAGACTCGGACAGGGCCTCTCCTATAATTCACCCCTCCACTTT
-	TRBV14	-	TRBJ1-1	CASSETEVLFWNTEAFF	TGTGCCAGCAGCGAAACAGAGGTCTTGTTCTGGAACACTGAAGCTTTCTTT
TRBD1	TRBV5-4	-	TRBJ2-1	CATTPGQRYNEQFF	TGTGCCACCACTCCGGGACAGCGCTACAATGAGCAGTTCTTC
-	TRBV7-2	-	TRBJ2-7	CASSSEISRGTYEQYF	TGTGCCAGCAGCTCTGAAATCTCGCGGGGAACCTACGAGCAGTACTTC
-	TRBV5-1	-	TRBJ1-1	CASSLRGIDTEAFF	TGCGCCAGCAGCTTGAGGGGAATCGACACTGAAGCTTTCTTT
-	TRBV30	-	TRBJ1-6	CAWSRELLSNSPLHF	TGTGCCTGGAGTCGGGAACTACTGAGTAATTCACCCCTCCACTTT
-	TRBV15	-	TRBJ2-3	CATSRDPGSTDTQYF	TGTGCCACCAGCAGAGATCCCGGGAGCACAGATACGCAGTATTTT
TRBD2	TRBV3-1/TRBV3-2	-	TRBJ2-5	CASSQETSEKQETQYF	TGTGCCAGCAGCCAAGAAACTAGCGAGAAACAAGAGACCCAGTACTTC
-	TRBV6-2/TRBV6-3	-	TRBJ1-2	CASSYGNYGYTF	TGTGCCAGCAGTTACGGGAACTATGGCTACACCTTC
-	TRBV7-9	-	TRBJ1-2	CASSRSGEKTF	TGTGCCAGCAGCCGCTCAGGGGAGAAAACCTTC
TRBD2	TRBV5-6	few	TRBJ2-1	CASSLGFSGRNNEQFF	TGTGCCAGCAGCTTGGGGTTCAGCGGGAGGAACAATGAGCAGTTCTTC
TRBD1	TRBV6-5	-	TRBJ2-1	CASSYTTGAQYNEQFF	TGTGCCAGCAGTTACACGACAGGGGCGCAATACAATGAGCAGTTCTTC
-	TRBV12-3/TRBV12-4	-	TRBJ1-6	CASSRDSPLHF	TGTGCCAGCAGTCGCGATTCACCCCTCCACTTT
-	TRBV2	-	TRBJ1-6	CASLNRVRDNSPLHF	TGTGCCAGCTTAAACAGGGTTCGGGATAATTCACCCCTCCACTTT
-	TRBV10-3	-	TRBJ2-5	CAIRRGQTTETQYF	TGTGCCATCAGAAGAGGACAGACCACGGAGACCCAGTACTTC
TRBD1	TRBV28	once	TRBJ1-6	CASRLQGSSYNSPLHF	TGTGCCAGCAGATTACAGGGGAGCTCCTATAATTCACCCCTCCACTTT
-	TRBV3-1/TRBV3-2	-	TRBJ2-5	CASSQEAGRETQYF	TGTGCCAGCAGCCAAGAGGCAGGGCGAGAGACCCAGTACTTC
-	TRBV14	-	TRBJ2-5	CASSQSPRQETQYF	TGTGCCAGCAGCCAATCCCCCAGACAAGAGACCCAGTACTTC
-	TRBV19	once	TRBJ1-5	CASRPPGAGNQPQHF	TGTGCCAGTAGGCCGCCGGGGGCCGGCAATCAGCCCCAGCATTTT
-	TRBV9	once	TRBJ1-1	CASSVSRLTEAFF	TGTGCCAGCAGCGTATCCCGTTTGACTGAAGCTTTCTTT
TRBD1	TRBV7-6	-	TRBJ2-7	CASSLGGQGVSEQYF	TGTGCCAGCAGTCTGGGGGGACAGGGAGTCTCCGAGCAGTACTTC
TRBD2	TRBV6-5	-	TRBJ2-7	CASSTRAGDGGEQYF	TGTGCCAGCAGTACCCGAGCGGGAGACGGGGGGGAGCAGTACTTC
-	TRBV19	-	TRBJ1-5	CASSIPRQGGNQPQHF	TGTGCCAGTAGTATCCCCCGGCAGGGAGGAAATCAGCCCCAGCATTTT
TRBD1	TRBV28	few	TRBJ1-4	CASSRGQGGEKLFF	TGTGCCAGCAGTCGCGGACAGGGGGGTGAAAAACTGTTTTTT
-	TRBV5-4	-	TRBJ2-7	CASSLAGTYEQYF	TGTGCCAGCAGCTTGGCCGGGACCTACGAGCAGTACTTC
-	TRBV5-1	-	TRBJ2-7	CASSLQQGIAYEQYF	TGCGCCAGCAGCTTGCAACAGGGCATAGCCTACGAGCAGTACTTC
-	TRBV7-4	-	TRBJ1-3	CASSLERAASSGNTIYF	TGTGCCAGCAGCTTAGAGAGGGCGGCCAGCTCTGGAAACACCATATATTTT
-	TRBV12-3/TRBV12-4	-	TRBJ2-7	CASSFGNSYEQYF	TGTGCCAGCAGTTTTGGCAACTCCTACGAGCAGTACTTC
-	TRBV5-6	-	TRBJ1-1	CASSLGGRGTEAFF	TGTGCCAGCAGCTTGGGCGGCAGGGGAACTGAAGCTTTCTTT
-	TRBV19	-	TRBJ1-3	CASSYDDGSGNTIYF	TGTGCCAGTAGTTATGACGACGGCTCTGGAAACACCATATATTTT
-	TRBV5-1	-	TRBJ2-3	CASSSSSGSTDTQYF	TGCGCCAGCAGCTCGTCTTCGGGATCTACAGATACGCAGTATTTT
TRBD2	TRBV28	-	TRBJ2-2	CASSPSGGAGTGELFF	TGTGCCAGCAGTCCTAGCGGGGGGGCCGGCACCGGGGAGCTGTTTTTT
TRBD1	TRBV5-1	-	TRBJ2-7	CASSLEGARYEQYF	TGCGCCAGCAGCTTGGAGGGGGCGCGGTACGAGCAGTACTTC
-	TRBV6-5	-	TRBJ1-2	CASTQQAAYGYTF	TGTGCCAGCACTCAACAGGCGGCCTATGGCTACACCTTC